This T cell receptor beta chain was profiled in a study of cytomegalovirus exposure and HLA in healthy donors. The PCR was carried out with 60 Vbeta primers and 13 Jbeta primers. The repertoire was sequenced with immunoSEQ multiplex PCR; TCRdb's copy has only in-frame clones and lacks some. Here the sample spans around 130,000 clones, over 50% being singletons. V lost 2 bases and J lost 6; bases outside the gene matches: 7. This CDR3 has 15 amino acids. CDR1 and CDR2 from the germline V gene are MNHEY and SVGAGI. The source material was PBMCs. The chain is built from TRBV6-5 and TRBJ1-5, with 7 bases aligning to TRBD1. The clonotype originates from a woman aged 40 to 50 in good health and CMV-seropositive. DNA of the CDR3: TGTGCCAGCAGTTACGGAGGGGGCCTCGGTCAGCCCCAGCATTTT. Its translation is CASSYGGGLGQPQHF.